The clone carrying this T cell receptor beta chain is a singleton in its sample. The CDR3 covers 16 residues. V dropped 3 bases and J dropped 7; count of bases not matched to a gene: 11. CDR1 and CDR2 from the germline V gene are MGHRA and YSYEKL. Sequencing was performed with immunoSEQ multiplex PCR; in TCRdb, only in-frame clones are kept and a portion is missing. The sample lists about 320,000 clones, approximately 88% seen once, with about 6.8% in the top ten. These data belong to a study of blood T cell repertoires in COVID-19. The sequence was obtained from a man aged 18 to 35 who had recovered from COVID-19. The sequenced material came from peripheral blood. The V gene is TRBV4-1, the J gene TRBJ2-5; 10 nucleotides line up with TRBD1. The CDR3 region is CASSHTTRDRGPTQYF. As DNA, the CDR3 is TGCGCCAGCAGCCACACGACCCGGGACAGGGGCCCGACCCAGTACTTC.